Sequencing of this TCR beta chain was carried out in a study of blood T cell repertoires in COVID-19. Study-wide background: The United States, Italy and Spain supplied acute and convalescent COVID-19 samples. PBMCs, B-cell-depleted T cells, or T cells provided the cDNA or gDNA that made up the material.

As originally analysed: Reference gene primer amplification gave estimated nucleated cell counts. The repertoire was sequenced with immunoSEQ multiplex PCR; TCRdb's copy has only in-frame clones and lacks some. That table gives V, J and clone size, and the DNA gave D and trimming. The sample lists about 170,000 clones; around nine tenths were seen once. Trimming cost V 3 bases and J 4 bases, with 10 bases left between them. The CDR3 is made up of 13 amino acids. Per the germline V gene, CDR1 is SNHLY and CDR2 is FYNNEI. Enrolment of Seattle patients took place during active infection, and they were followed longitudinally.

The sequence was obtained from a woman aged 80 or over with COVID-19, enrolled during active disease. V is TRBV2 and J is TRBJ2-7; no firm D call. Sequenced material: peripheral blood. As DNA, the CDR3 is TGTGCCAGCAGTGACCAACGGTTATACGAGCAGTACTTC. The encoded protein is CASSDQRLYEQYF. Filled out from reference TRBV2 and TRBJ2-7, the complete variable domain reads EPEVTQTPSHQVTQMGQEVILRCVPISNHLYFYWYRQILGQKVEFLVSFYNNEISEKSEIFDDQFSVERPDGSNFTLKIRSTKLEDSAMYFCASSDQRLYEQYFGPGTRLTVT.